These 11 T cell receptor beta chains were sequenced from one sample in a study of Graves' ophthalmopathy and Graves' hyperthyroidism. RNA transcripts yielded amplified TCR beta CDR3 regions. First-round RT-PCR employed HTBI primers, with a second-round multiplex PCR after it. TCRdb fed the multiplex PCR reads into MiXCR, producing one record per CDR3 protein. The sample holds about 700,000 distinct CDR3 sequences, approximately 39% seen once. The specimen was peripheral blood. The receptors shown here come from an adult man with Graves' ophthalmopathy.

To note about this clonotype: A much larger clone lies a single base off, so this may be a read error. This chain connects TRBV29-1 to TRBJ2-3, with D possibly TRBD1 on 5 matching bases. The germline CDR1 and CDR2 sequences are SQVTM and ANQGSEA. This CDR3 contains 12 residues. CDR3 amino acids: CSASDSTDTRYF. The CDR3 nucleotides are TGCAGCGCGTCCGACAGCACAGATACGCGGTATTTT.

This clonotype appeared many times. The rearrangement uses TRBV7-9 and TRBJ1-4; the D is unclear. The V end lost 1 base, the J end lost 3 bases, and 15 bases lay between the germline ends. CDR1 and CDR2 from the germline V gene are SEHNR and FQNEAQ (reference sequence). This CDR3 contains 17 residues. The CDR3 region is CASSLGLDVSSNEKLFF. DNA of the CDR3: TGTGCCAGCAGCTTAGGCCTCGACGTCAGCTCTAATGAAAAACTGTTTTTT.

This clonotype was observed a few times. The DNA of the CDR3 is TGTGCCAGCAGTTTATTCCCGGGGGGTCAGCCCCAGCATTTT. Translated: CASSLFPGGQPQHF. The chain links TRBV9 to TRBJ1-5; D is perhaps TRBD1 (5 bases). Germline V gene data show CDR1 as SGDLS and CDR2 as YYNGEE. This CDR3 comprises 14 residues. Trimming pared 5 bases from V and 6 bases from J, leaving 15 bases between.

Note on this clonotype: This may come from a read error, since a much larger clone is one base off. The CDR3 region is CASSTIREGANYEQYF. The CDR3 coding sequence is TGTGCCAGCAGCACAATACGGGAGGGGGCAAACTACGAGCAGTACTTC. The chain carries TRBV11-2 and TRBJ2-7; maybe TRBD2 (8 bases). Deletions cut 5 bases from V and 3 bases from J, with 20 bases between. The CDR3 contains 16 residues. CDR1 and CDR2 (germline): SGHAT, FQNNGV.

This clonotype has ten or more counts. V is TRBV19 and J is TRBJ1-5; D gene unclear. The CDR3 loop spans 14 amino acids. Germline loops: CDR1 LNHDA, CDR2 SQIVND (reference sequence). Trimming removed 6 bases from V and 1 base from J, with 10 bases in between. CDR3 loop: CASRSGGSNQPQHF. As DNA, the CDR3 is TGTGCCAGTAGGTCCGGCGGCAGCAATCAGCCCCAGCATTTT. The whole variable domain, filled in from reference TRBV19 and TRBJ1-5, reads DGGITQSPKYLFRKEGQNVTLSCEQNLNHDAMYWYRQDPGQGLRLIYYSQIVNDFQKGDIAEGYSVSREKKESFPLTVTSAQKNPTAFYLCASRSGGSNQPQHFGDGTRLSIL.

This clonotype came up once. One end of the junction fails to match germline, which may point to a read error. The chain links TRBV10-3 to TRBJ1-5; D is possibly TRBD1 (5 bases). There are 17 residues in the CDR3. Germline-derived CDR1 and CDR2 are ENHRY and SYGVKD. This CDR3 reads CASSDLEAGKGNQPQHF. The DNA of the CDR3 is TGTGCCAGCAGTGATTTGGAGGCAGGGAAGGGCAATCAGCCCCAGCATTTT.

This clonotype turned up a few times. The V gene is TRBV10-3, the J gene TRBJ2-3; D is ambiguous. The CDR3 contains 14 residues. CDR1 is ENHRY and CDR2 is SYGVKD in the germline V gene. V was trimmed by 11 bases and J by 5 bases, leaving 20 bases between them. Here the CDR3 reads CACSGSRYGDTQYF. CDR3 sequence (DNA): TGTGCCTGCTCGGGTTCACGTTACGGAGATACGCAGTATTTT.

With regard to this clonotype: Relative to the germline gene, one junction end is altered; a read error may explain this. V and J are TRBV11-2 and TRBJ1-3; TRBD1 agrees at 7 bases. This CDR3 is built from 18 residues. The germline CDR1 and CDR2 sequences are SGHAT and FQNNGV. CDR3 coding DNA: TGTGCCAGCAGCTACCGACAGGGTGGGACCCGCTCTGGAAACACCGTATATTTT. Its protein is CASSYRQGGTRSGNTVYF. Full variable domain (rest looked up from reference TRBV11-2 and TRBJ1-3): EAGVAQSPRYKIIEKRQSVAFWCNPISGHATLYWYQQILGQGPKLLIQFQNNGVVDDSQLPKDRFSAERLKGVDSTLKIQPAKLEDSAVYLCASSYRQGGTRSGNTVYFGEGSWLTVV.

This chain connects TRBV20-1 to TRBJ2-5, with 9 positions matching TRBD2. The CDR3 consists of 13 residues. The V segment lost 8 bases and the J segment 3 bases; nucleotides outside the gene matches: 7. From germline, CDR1 is DFQATT and CDR2 SNEGSKA (reference sequence). CDR3 nucleotide sequence: TGCAGTCCCGGGACTAGCATTAAAGAGACCCAGTACTTC. Protein product: CSPGTSIKETQYF.

The rearrangement joins TRBV5-1 to TRBJ1-5; TRBD1 aligns across 8 bases. With 4 bases clipped from V and 2 bases from J, the junction kept 11 bases outside the gene matches. The CDR3 runs 17 residues. CDR1 is SGHRS and CDR2 is YFSETQ in the germline V gene. CDR3: CASSQDPGGRGNQPQHF. The CDR3 DNA reads TGCGCCAGCAGCCAAGATCCAGGGGGCAGAGGCAATCAGCCCCAGCATTTT.

Ten or more counts support this clonotype. V gene TRBV7-2 combines with J gene TRBJ2-5, with 8 bases that match TRBD1. The CDR3 has 14 amino acids. Germline CDR1 is SGHTA and CDR2 is FQGNSA. V was pared by 4 bases and J by 2 bases, with 3 bases of the junction left unmatched. CDR3 residues: CASSSNRGQETQYF. The CDR3 DNA sequence: TGTGCCAGCAGCTCCAACAGGGGGCAAGAGACCCAGTACTTC.